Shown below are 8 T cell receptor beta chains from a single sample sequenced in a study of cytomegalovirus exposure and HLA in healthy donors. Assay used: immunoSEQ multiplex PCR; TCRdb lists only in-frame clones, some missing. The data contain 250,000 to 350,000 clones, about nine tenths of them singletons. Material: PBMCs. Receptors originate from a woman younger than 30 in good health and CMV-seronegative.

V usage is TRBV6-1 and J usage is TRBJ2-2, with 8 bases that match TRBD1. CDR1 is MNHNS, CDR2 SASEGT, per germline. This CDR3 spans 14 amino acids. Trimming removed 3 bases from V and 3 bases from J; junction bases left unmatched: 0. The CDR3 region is CASSEGQDTGELFF. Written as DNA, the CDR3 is TGTGCCAGCAGTGAGGGACAGGACACCGGGGAGCTGTTTTTT.

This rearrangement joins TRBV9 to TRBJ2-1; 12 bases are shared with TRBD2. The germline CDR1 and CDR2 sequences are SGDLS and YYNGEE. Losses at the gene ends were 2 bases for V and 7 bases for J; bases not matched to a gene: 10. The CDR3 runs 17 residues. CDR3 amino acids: CASSVKATSGRGNEQFF. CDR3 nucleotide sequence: TGTGCCAGCAGCGTCAAAGCGACTAGCGGGAGAGGTAATGAGCAGTTCTTC.

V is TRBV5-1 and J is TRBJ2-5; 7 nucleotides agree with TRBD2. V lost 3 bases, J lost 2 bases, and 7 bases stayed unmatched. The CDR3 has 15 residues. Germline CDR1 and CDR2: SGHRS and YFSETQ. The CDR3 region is CASSSTGTMQETQYF. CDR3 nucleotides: TGCGCCAGCAGCTCCACCGGGACTATGCAAGAGACCCAGTACTTC. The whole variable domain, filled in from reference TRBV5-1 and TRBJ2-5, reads KAGVTQTPRYLIKTRGQQVTLSCSPISGHRSVSWYQQTPGQGLQFLFEYFSETQRNKGNFPGRFSGRQFSNSRSEMNVSTLELGDSALYLCASSSTGTMQETQYFGPGTRLLVL.

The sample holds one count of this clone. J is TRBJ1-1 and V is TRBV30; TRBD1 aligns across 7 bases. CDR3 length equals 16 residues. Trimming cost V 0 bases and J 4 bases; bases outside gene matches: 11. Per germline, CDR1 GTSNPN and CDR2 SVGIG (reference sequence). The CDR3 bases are TGTGCCTGGAGTGTAGAGGCGGCAGGGGGTCCCACTGAAGCTTTCTTT. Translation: CAWSVEAAGGPTEAFF.

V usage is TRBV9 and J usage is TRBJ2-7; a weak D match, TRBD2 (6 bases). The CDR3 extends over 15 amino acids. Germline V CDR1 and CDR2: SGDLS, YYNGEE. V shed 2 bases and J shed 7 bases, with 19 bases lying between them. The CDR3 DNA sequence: TGTGCCAGCAGCGTGAGGGGTACGGGGGAGCGAGAGCAGTACTTC. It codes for CASSVRGTGEREQYF.

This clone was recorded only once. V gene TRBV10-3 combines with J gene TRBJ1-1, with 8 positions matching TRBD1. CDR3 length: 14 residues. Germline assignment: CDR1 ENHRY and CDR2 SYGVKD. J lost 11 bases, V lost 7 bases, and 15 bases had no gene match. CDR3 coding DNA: TGTGCCATCACGATTTCATGGCAGGACAGGGTTGCTTTCTTT. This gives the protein CAITISWQDRVAFF.

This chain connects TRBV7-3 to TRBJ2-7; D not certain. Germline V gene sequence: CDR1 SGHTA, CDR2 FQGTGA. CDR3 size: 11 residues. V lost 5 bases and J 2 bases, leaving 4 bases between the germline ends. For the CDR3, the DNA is TGTGCCAGCAGCGTTACCTACGAGCAGTACTTC. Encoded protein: CASSVTYEQYF.

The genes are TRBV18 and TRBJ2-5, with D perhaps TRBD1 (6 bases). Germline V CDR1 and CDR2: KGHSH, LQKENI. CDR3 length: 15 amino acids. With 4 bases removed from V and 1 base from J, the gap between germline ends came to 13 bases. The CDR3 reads CASSRGQGFQETQYF. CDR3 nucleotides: TGTGCCAGCTCACGCGGCCAGGGGTTCCAAGAGACCCAGTACTTC.